The 3 T cell receptor beta chains below come from one sample, sequenced in a study of regulatory dendritic cells for organ transplantation. Repertoires were generated with immunoSEQ multiplex PCR, while TCRdb's copy carries only in-frame clones and drops some. The data hold fewer than 40,000 clones, with less than 90% observed a single time. The specimen sequenced was naive CD4+ T cells from blood. Stated subset: CD45RA+ naive T cells. The receptors were sampled from a human donor in good health.

CDR3 region: CASGLDIGTSGRGTQYF. The CDR3 nucleotides read TGTGCTAGTGGTTTGGATATAGGGACTAGCGGGAGAGGTACGCAGTATTTT. The V gene is TRBV12-5, the J gene TRBJ2-3; 14 positions match TRBD2. The CDR3 consists of 17 residues. Germline V lookup: CDR1 LGHNT, CDR2 FRNRAP. The V segment lost 1 base and the J segment 8 bases; nucleotides outside the gene matches: 8.

The CDR3 protein is CSAQGAGYGYTF. CDR3 coding DNA: TGCAGCGCTCAGGGGGCTGGGTATGGCTACACCTTC. The J gene is TRBJ1-2, the V gene TRBV29-1, with TRBD1 matching over 8 bases. There are 12 residues in the CDR3. Germline V lookup: CDR1 SQVTM, CDR2 ANQGSEA. V shed 7 bases, J shed 5 bases, and the junction held 6 bases outside the gene matches.

The chain carries TRBV27 and TRBJ2-3; D not certain. Germline CDR1 reads MNHEY; CDR2 reads SMNVEV (reference sequence). This CDR3 is built from 15 residues. Trimming removed 4 bases at V and 4 bases at J, with 15 bases between. This CDR3 is CASSSSRESPDTQYF. The CDR3 DNA is TGTGCCAGCAGTTCCAGTAGGGAAAGCCCAGATACGCAGTATTTT.